This T cell receptor beta chain emerged from a study of blood T cell repertoires in COVID-19. Study-wide background: T cells, B-cell-depleted T cells, or PBMCs provided the cDNA or gDNA that served as material.

Trimming left V 6 bases short and J 1 base short, with 12 bases between. Germline lookup yields CDR1 MNHEY and CDR2 SVGAGI. CDR3 length equals 14 residues. The assay was immunoSEQ multiplex PCR, and TCRdb's table has in-frame clones only and misses some. The table shows about 270,000 clones, with 82% occurring only once. The receptor was isolated from a woman aged 18-30 years with acute or convalescent COVID-19. Specimen: peripheral blood. This chain links TRBV6-5 with TRBJ1-1; the D gene is possibly TRBD1 (5 bases). The CDR3 spells CASRPLTGNTEAFF. CDR3 bases: TGTGCCAGCAGACCCCTTACAGGGAACACTGAAGCTTTCTTT.